The next 6 T cell receptor beta chains were all read from a single sample in a study of T cell responses to AZD1222 COVID-19 vaccine. Produced via immunoSEQ multiplex PCR; TCRdb's table is partial and in-frame only. The table includes approximately 130,000 clones, 89% detected once. This specimen was peripheral blood, taken 28 days after the second AZD1222 dose. The receptor set was obtained from an adult who received the AZD1222 COVID-19 vaccine.

This chain connects TRBV4-2 to TRBJ2-3, with 12 positions matching TRBD2. CDR3 length equals 17 residues. After removal of 3 bases from V and 5 bases from J, the junction contained 9 bases not matched to a gene. In germline, CDR1 is LGHNA, CDR2 YNFKEQ. Here the CDR3 reads CASSQYPSGGAGDTQYF. For the CDR3, the DNA is TGTGCCAGCAGCCAGTACCCTAGCGGGGGGGCCGGAGATACGCAGTATTTT.

V is TRBV12-3 or TRBV12-4 and J is TRBJ1-2; D might be TRBD1 (6 bases). Trimming removed 5 bases at V and 7 bases at J, with 14 bases between. CDR3 length: 13 residues. Here the CDR3 reads CASSRQVRGGYTF. CDR3 coding DNA: TGTGCCAGCAGTCGACAGGTCCGCGGTGGCTACACCTTC.

J is TRBJ1-2 and V is TRBV5-1, with TRBD1 matching over 10 bases. Germline loops: CDR1 SGHRS, CDR2 YFSETQ. The CDR3 totals 16 residues. Trimming at V came to 4 bases and at J to 4 bases, leaving 10 bases not matched to a gene. CDR3 coding DNA: TGCGCCAGCAGCGCAACCGGGACAGGGGTTCTCTATGGCTACACCTTC. Translating it yields CASSATGTGVLYGYTF.

The rearrangement uses TRBV29-1 and TRBJ2-7, with 8 bases aligning to TRBD2. Unmatched junction bases numbered 8, after V lost 7 bases and J lost 6 bases. Germline V gene lookup returns CDR1 SQVTM and CDR2 ANQGSEA. The CDR3 consists of 12 residues. The CDR3 DNA reads TGCAGCGCCGGGGGGGAGGGTCGCGAGCAGTACTTC. It codes for CSAGGEGREQYF.

The V gene is TRBV10-1, the J gene TRBJ2-1; TRBD2 agrees at 10 bases. Germline values: CDR1 WNHNN, CDR2 SYGVQD (reference sequence). J was trimmed by 5 bases and V by 5 bases; bases with no gene match: 6. The CDR3 sequence is 15 residues long. The CDR3 DNA reads TGCGCCAGCAGTTTTCTAGCGGGAGTTGACAATGAGCAGTTCTTC. The encoded protein is CASSFLAGVDNEQFF.

DNA for the CDR3: TGTGCCAGCAGTTACTGGGGCAACAATGAGCAGTTCTTC. This gives the protein CASSYWGNNEQFF. The chain uses TRBV6-2 or TRBV6-3 and TRBJ2-1; TRBD1 might be the D (5 bases). CDR3 length: 13 residues. Germline loops: CDR1 MNHEY, CDR2 SVGEGT. Trimming pared 1 base from V and 5 bases from J, leaving 6 bases between.